This T cell receptor (beta chain) appears in the sequencing data of a study of cytomegalovirus exposure and HLA in healthy donors. PCR amplification relied on 60 Vbeta primers (plus 13 Jbeta primers). Here immunoSEQ multiplex PCR was the method, and the copy in TCRdb shows in-frame clones only, minus some. The sample data list about 160,000 clones. V was clipped by 6 bases and J by 1 base, with 8 bases between them. From germline, CDR1 is MNHGY and CDR2 SVAAGI. CDR3 length: 13 amino acids. With respect to this clone: Its antigen is not identified.

Study results and caveats: About 90% or about 30% of the time was how often most TCR beta V segments were productive, according to an earlier analysis.

This clonotype originated in a woman aged 55-70 years in good health and CMV-seronegative. The chain is built from TRBV6-9 and TRBJ2-3; the D is unclear. Input material: PBMCs. The CDR3: CASRGSRTDTQYF. CDR3 in DNA: TGTGCCAGCAGGGGCAGCCGCACAGATACGCAGTATTTT.